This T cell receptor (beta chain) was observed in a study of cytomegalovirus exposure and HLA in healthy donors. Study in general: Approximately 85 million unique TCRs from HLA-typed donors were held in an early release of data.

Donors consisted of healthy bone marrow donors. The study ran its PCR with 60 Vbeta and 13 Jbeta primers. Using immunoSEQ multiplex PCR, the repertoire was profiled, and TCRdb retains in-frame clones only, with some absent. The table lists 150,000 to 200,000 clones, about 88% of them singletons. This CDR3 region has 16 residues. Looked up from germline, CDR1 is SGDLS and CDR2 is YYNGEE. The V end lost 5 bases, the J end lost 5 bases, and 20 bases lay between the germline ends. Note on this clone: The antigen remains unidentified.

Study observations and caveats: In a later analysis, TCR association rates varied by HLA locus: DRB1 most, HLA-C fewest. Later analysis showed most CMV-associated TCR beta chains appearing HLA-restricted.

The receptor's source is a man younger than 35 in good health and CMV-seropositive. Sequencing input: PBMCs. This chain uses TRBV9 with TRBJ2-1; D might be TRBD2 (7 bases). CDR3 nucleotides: TGTGCCAGCAGTCAATCGGGGGCTAGCGGTAACAATGAGCAGTTCTTC. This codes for CASSQSGASGNNEQFF. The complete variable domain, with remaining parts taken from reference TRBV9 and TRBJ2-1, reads DSGVTQTPKHLITATGQRVTLRCSPRSGDLSVYWYQQSLDQGLQFLIQYYNGEERAKGNILERFSAQQFPDLHSELNLSSLELGDSALYFCASSQSGASGNNEQFFGPGTRLTVL.